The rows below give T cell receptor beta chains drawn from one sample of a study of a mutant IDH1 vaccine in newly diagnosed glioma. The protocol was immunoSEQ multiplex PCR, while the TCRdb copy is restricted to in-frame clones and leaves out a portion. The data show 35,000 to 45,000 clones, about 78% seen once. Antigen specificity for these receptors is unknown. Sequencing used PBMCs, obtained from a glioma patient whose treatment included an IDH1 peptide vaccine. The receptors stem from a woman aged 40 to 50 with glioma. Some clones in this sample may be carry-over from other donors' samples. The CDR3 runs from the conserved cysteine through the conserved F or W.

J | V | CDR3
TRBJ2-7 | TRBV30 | CAWSGPRGTGSYEQYF
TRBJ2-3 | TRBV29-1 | CSGGGRDTQYF
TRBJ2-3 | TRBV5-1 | CASSLDGQPATKDTQYF
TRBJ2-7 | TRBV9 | CASSVALGPYEQYF
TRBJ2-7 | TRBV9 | CASSAETGPTAEQYF
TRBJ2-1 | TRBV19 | CASSTRVTSGGLNEQFF
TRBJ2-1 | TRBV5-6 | CASSLTQNEQFF
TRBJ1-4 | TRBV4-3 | CASSSRTGVAEKLFF
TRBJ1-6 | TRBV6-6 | CASSYTGRNSPLHF
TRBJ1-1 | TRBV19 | CASSRGQLNTEAFF
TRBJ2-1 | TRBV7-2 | CASSLGWGTFNEQFF
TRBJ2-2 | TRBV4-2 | CASSQAARRTGELFF
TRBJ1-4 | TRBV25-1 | CASLWANEKLFF
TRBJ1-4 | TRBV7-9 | CASSSRRNYEKLFF
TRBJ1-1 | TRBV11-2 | CASSWGASNTEAFF
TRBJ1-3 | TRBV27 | CASSYRGAGNTIYF
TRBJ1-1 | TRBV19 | CASSIRNTEAFF
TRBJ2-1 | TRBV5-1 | CASSLLGARPSYNEQFF
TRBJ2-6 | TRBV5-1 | CASSLGNSGANVLTF
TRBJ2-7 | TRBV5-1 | CASSSNPGAGKGEQYF
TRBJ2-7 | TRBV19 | CASSIGGQGRHEQYF
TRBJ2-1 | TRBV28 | CASRETGPMRGPEQFF
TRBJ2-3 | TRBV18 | CASSLDVSSTDTQYF
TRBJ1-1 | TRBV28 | CASSTLHREVHTEAFF
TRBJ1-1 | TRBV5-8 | CASSLVQGWDVNTEAFF
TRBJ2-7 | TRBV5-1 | CASSLQGDLYEQYF
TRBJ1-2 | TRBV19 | CASSIDLRGNYGYTF
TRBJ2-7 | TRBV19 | CASSEQGDEQYF
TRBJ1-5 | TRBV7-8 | CASSLGTGESQPQHF
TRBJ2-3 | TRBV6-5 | CATRAGGGDTQYF
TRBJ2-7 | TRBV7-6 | CASSRGLAGYEQYF
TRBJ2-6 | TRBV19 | CASSIGGANVLTF
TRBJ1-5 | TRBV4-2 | CASSQNRETPYQPQHF
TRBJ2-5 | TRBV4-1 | CASSPSGPDGETQYF
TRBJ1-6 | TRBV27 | CASSLSAGQGVSPLHF
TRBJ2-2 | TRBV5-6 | CASSFVGELFF
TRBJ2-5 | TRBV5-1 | CASSLYGVSLQETQYF
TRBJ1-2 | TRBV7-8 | CASSPTGEDSGGYTF
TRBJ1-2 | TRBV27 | CASSFSSLGYGYTF
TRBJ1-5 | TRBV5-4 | CASSAGGKNQPQHF